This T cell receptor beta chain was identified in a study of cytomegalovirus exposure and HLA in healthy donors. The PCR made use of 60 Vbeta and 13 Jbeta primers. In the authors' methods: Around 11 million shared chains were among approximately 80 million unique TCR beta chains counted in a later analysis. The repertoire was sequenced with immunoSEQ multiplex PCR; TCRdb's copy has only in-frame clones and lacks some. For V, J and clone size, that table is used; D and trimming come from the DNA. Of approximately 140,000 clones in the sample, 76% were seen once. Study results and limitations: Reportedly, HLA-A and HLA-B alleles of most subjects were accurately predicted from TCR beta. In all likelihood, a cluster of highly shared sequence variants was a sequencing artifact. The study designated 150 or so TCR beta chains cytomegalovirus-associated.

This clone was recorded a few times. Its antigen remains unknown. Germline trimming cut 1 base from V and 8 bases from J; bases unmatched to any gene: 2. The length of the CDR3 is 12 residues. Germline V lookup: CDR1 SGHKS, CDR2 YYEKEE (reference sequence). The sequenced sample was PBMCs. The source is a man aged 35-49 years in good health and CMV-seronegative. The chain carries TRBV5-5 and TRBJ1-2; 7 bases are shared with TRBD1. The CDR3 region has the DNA TGTGCCAGCAGCTTGTTGACAGGGGGCTACACCTTC. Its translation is CASSLLTGGYTF.